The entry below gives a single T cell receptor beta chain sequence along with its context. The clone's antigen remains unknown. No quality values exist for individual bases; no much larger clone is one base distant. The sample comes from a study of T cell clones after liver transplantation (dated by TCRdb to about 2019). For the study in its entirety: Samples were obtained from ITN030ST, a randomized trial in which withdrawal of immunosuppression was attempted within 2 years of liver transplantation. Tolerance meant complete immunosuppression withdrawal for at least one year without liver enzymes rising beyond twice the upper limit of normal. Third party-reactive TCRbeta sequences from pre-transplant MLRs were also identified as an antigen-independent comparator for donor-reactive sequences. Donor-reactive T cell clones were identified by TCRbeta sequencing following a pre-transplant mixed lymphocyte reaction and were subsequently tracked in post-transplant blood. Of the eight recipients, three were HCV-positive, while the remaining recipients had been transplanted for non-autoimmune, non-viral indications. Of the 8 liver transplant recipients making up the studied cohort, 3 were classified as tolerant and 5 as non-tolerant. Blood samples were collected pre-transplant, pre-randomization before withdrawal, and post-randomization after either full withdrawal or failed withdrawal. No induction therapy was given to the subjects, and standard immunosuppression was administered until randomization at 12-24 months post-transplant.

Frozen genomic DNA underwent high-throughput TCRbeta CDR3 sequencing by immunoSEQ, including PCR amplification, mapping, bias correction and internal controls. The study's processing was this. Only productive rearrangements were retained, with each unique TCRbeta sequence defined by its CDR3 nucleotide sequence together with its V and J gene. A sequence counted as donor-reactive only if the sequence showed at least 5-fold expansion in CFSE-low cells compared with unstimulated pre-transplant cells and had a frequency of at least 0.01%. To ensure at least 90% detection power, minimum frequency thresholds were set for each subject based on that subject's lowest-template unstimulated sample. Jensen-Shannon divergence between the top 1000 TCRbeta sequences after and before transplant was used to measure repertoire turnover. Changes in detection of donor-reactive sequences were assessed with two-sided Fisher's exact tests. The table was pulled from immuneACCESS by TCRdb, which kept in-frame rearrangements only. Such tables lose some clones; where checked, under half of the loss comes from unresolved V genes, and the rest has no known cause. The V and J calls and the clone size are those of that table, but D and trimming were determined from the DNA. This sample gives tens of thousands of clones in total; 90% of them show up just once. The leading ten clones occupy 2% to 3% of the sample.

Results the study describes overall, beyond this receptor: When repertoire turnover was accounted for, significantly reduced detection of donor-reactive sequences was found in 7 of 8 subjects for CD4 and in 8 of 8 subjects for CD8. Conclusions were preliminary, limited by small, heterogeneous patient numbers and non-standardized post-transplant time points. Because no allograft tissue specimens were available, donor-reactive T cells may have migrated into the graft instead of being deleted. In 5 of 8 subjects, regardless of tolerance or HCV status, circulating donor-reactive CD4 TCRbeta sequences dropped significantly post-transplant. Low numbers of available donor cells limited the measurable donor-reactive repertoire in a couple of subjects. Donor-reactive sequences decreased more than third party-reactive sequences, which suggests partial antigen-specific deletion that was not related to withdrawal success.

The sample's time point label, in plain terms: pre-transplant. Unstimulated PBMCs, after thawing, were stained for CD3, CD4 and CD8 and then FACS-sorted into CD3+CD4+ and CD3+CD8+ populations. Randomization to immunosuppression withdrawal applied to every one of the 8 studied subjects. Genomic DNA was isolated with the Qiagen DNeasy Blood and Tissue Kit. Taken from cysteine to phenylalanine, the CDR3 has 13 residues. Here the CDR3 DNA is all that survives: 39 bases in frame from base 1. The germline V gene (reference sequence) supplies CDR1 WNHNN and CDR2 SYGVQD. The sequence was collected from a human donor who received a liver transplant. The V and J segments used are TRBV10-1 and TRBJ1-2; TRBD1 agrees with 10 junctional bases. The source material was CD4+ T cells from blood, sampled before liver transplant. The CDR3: CAGQGTLRDGYTF. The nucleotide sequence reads TGCGCGGGACAGGGGACCCTCAGGGATGGCTACACCTTC.